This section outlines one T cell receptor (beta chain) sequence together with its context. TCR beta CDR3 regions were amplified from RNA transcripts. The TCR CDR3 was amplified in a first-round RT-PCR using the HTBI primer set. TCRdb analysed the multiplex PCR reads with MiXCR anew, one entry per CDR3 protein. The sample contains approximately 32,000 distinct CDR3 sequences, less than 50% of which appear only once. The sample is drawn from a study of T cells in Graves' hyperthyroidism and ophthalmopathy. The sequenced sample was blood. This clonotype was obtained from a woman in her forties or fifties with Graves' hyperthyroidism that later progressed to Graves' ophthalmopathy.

The CDR3 DNA sequence: TGCAGCGTAGGACAGGGTTTCGACATTCAGTACTTC. Its translation: CSVGQGFDIQYF. The V call is TRBV29-1, the J call TRBJ2-4; 8 bases map to TRBD1. CDR1 is SQVTM and CDR2 is ANQGSEA in the germline V gene. The CDR3 is 12 amino acids. J gave up 8 bases and V 6 bases, and 6 bases lay outside the gene matches.